The clone carrying this T cell receptor beta chain appeared many times. The sample belongs to a study of T-cell reconstitution after alpha-beta-depleted transplantation in children. Germline V CDR1 and CDR2: SNHLY, FYNNEI. V was pared by 4 bases and J by 4 bases, with 20 bases between. The CDR3 is 16 residues long. A TCRbeta library incorporating unique molecular identifiers was prepared. A single record per CDR3 protein comes from TCRdb applying MiXCR to the PCR reads. Of about 400,000 distinct CDR3 sequences in the sample, about a fifth were seen once. The sequenced sample was PBMCs from the stem cell graft donor, obtained from the stem cell graft. J is TRBJ2-7 and V is TRBV2, with D possibly matching TRBD1 (6 bases). The receptor's source is a human donor who donated a stem cell graft to a child with acute myeloid leukemia. CDR3 nucleotides: TGTGCCAGCAGTGTTAGTCTCGGGACACCGAAGTACGAGCAGTACTTC. This sequence encodes CASSVSLGTPKYEQYF.